This is a list of T cell receptor beta chains from one sample in a study of regulatory T cells in long-lasting Graves disease. TCRdb reanalysed the multiplex PCR reads using MiXCR and keeps one entry per CDR3 protein. The table includes 200,000 to 250,000 distinct CDR3 sequences, about a sixth detected once. This sample comprised peripheral blood mononuclear cells (PBMCs), obtained at new diagnosis, from a patient treated with antithyroid drugs. All receptors derive from a female donor with Graves disease. CDR3s include the opening cysteine and the closing phenylalanine or tryptophan. The D gene is left open where the match is weak. The size field is filled for only some rows; it gives once, few, many or a size class.

J gene,D gene,clone size,V gene,CDR3 DNA,CDR3 protein
TRBJ1-1,.,many,TRBV28,TGTGCCAGCAGTAAAAAGGGACTTTGGGGCACTGAAGCTTTCTTT,CASSKKGLWGTEAFF
TRBJ1-5,.,.,TRBV28,TGTGCCAGCAGTTCGGGGGGGCGACGCAATCAGCCCCAGCATTTT,CASSSGGRRNQPQHF
TRBJ1-2,TRBD1,many,TRBV28,TGTGCCAGCAAACCGGGACAGGCTTGGAGTGGCTACACCTTC,CASKPGQAWSGYTF
TRBJ2-7,TRBD1,many,TRBV20-1,TGCAGTGCTAGAGATTTAGCCCCTCCGGCAGGGGGCCCGTTCTCCTACGAGCAGTACTTC,CSARDLAPPAGGPFSYEQYF
TRBJ1-2,TRBD1,many,TRBV5-4,TGTGCCAGCAGCCCGGGTAGGGCGACAGGGGTGGGCTACACCTTC,CASSPGRATGVGYTF
TRBJ1-5,.,many,TRBV19,TGTGCCAGTAGTATTTATACGGATAATCAGCCCCAGCATTTT,CASSIYTDNQPQHF
TRBJ2-3,TRBD2,many,TRBV28,TGTGCCAGCAGTTCCCCCTCCCTAGCGGGGGCGTCGGATACGCAGTATTTT,CASSSPSLAGASDTQYF
TRBJ2-3,.,many,TRBV12-3/TRBV12-4,TGTGCCAGCAGTTTATTCTCCCTCACAGATACGCAGTATTTT,CASSLFSLTDTQYF
TRBJ1-5,TRBD1,many,TRBV30,TGTGCCTGGAGTCCGACAGGGTTCAATCAGCCCCAGCATTTT,CAWSPTGFNQPQHF
TRBJ1-1,.,few,TRBV3-1,TGTGCCAGCAGCCAGTCTGGGGCTCGAGAGGCTGAAGCTTTCTTT,CASSQSGAREAEAFF
TRBJ2-2,.,.,TRBV5-1,TGCGCCAGCTCCGCAGGGGTTATGACCGGGGAGCTGTTTTTT,CASSAGVMTGELFF
TRBJ2-3,.,few,TRBV6-2/TRBV6-3,TGTGCCAGCAGCTGCGCCACGACAGCAGCAAGTAGAGATACGCAGTATTTT,CASSCATTAASRDTQYF
TRBJ2-6,.,.,TRBV5-5,.,CASSLVGPGANVPTF
TRBJ1-1,.,many,TRBV27,TGTGCCAGCAGTTTCGCGGGAAGAACTGAAGCTTTCTTT,CASSFAGRTEAFF
TRBJ2-1,.,many,TRBV6-2/TRBV6-3,TGTGCCAGCAGTTATATACCCAATGAGCAGTTCTTC,CASSYIPNEQFF
TRBJ1-1,.,.,TRBV12-3/TRBV12-4,TGTGCCAGCAGCCAAAGGGACGGGAACACTGAAGCTTTCTTT,CASSQRDGNTEAFF
TRBJ1-1,.,few,TRBV4-3,TGCGCCAGCAGCCATGATATACAGGGAATGAACACTGAAGCTTTCTTT,CASSHDIQGMNTEAFF
TRBJ1-6,.,few,TRBV7-9,TGTGCCAGCAGCCCGAGAGGGGCACGGGATTCACCCCTCCACTTT,CASSPRGARDSPLHF
TRBJ1-3,.,many,TRBV6-1,TGTGCCAGCAGTGAACGTACAGGACCGTGGAACACCATATATTTT,CASSERTGPWNTIYF
TRBJ2-7,.,many,TRBV6-1,TGTGCCAGCAGCCTTAACCAGGGCCGCTACGAGCAGTACTTC,CASSLNQGRYEQYF
TRBJ2-5,.,many,TRBV12-3/TRBV12-4,TGTGCCAGCAGCCGGGAAGTTCAAGAGACCCAGTACTTC,CASSREVQETQYF
TRBJ2-3,TRBD2,many,TRBV27,TGTGCCAGCAGTTTAGGGTACGGGAGGGCCGGTGATACGCAGTATTTT,CASSLGYGRAGDTQYF
TRBJ1-5,TRBD1,many,TRBV6-1,TGTGCCAGCAGGAAACATAGCGGGACAGGGGGTACCAATCAGCCCCAGCATTTT,CASRKHSGTGGTNQPQHF
TRBJ2-7,.,many,TRBV12-3/TRBV12-4,TGTGCCAGCAGCCTAGGGGCAGCGGCTAGCTCCTACGAGCAGTACTTC,CASSLGAAASSYEQYF
TRBJ1-1,.,many,TRBV5-1,TGCGCCAGCAGCTTTGGCCGGGTAGAAGGGGACACTGAAGCTTTCTTT,CASSFGRVEGDTEAFF
TRBJ2-7,TRBD2,few,TRBV20-1,TGCAGTGCTATCCGGACCCACGGGACTAGCGGGAGGGCCTACGAGCAGTACTTC,CSAIRTHGTSGRAYEQYF
TRBJ2-3,.,.,TRBV7-2,TGTGCCAGCAGCCCAAGCGCGGGGCGCACAGATACGCAGTATTTT,CASSPSAGRTDTQYF
TRBJ1-4,.,many,TRBV6-5,TGTGCCAGCAGTTACTCGTCCCAAGGAAAACTGTTTTTT,CASSYSSQGKLFF
TRBJ2-1,.,.,TRBV28,TGTGCCAGCAGTCCAGATGCCTCCTACACTGAGCAGTTCTTC,CASSPDASYTEQFF
TRBJ2-7,TRBD1,.,TRBV19,TGTGCCAGTAGTGTCCGGGACAGTTACGAGCAGTACTTC,CASSVRDSYEQYF
TRBJ2-3,.,.,TRBV20-1,TGCAGTGCTAGTTCTCTAGCCTTACTAATCACAGATACGCAGTATTTT,CSASSLALLITDTQYF
TRBJ2-6,.,.,TRBV6-1,TGTGCCAGCAGTCACATGGAATCCGGGGCCAACGTCCTGACTTTC,CASSHMESGANVLTF
TRBJ1-3,TRBD1,many,TRBV24-1,TGTGCCACCAGTGACGATGACAGGGGCGGAAACACCATATATTTT,CATSDDDRGGNTIYF